The 23 T cell receptor beta chains listed next were all sequenced from one sample in a study of neurological immune-mediated disorders (dated by TCRdb to the late 2010s). Libraries came from 5' RACE. Sequencing was performed on an Illumina HiSeq 2500. The raw public data were reprocessed by TCRdb itself: fastp quality trimming at Q25, MiXCR clonotype calling, in-frame beta chains only. Every entry covers one CDR3 protein and lists the most common genes and DNA from its rows. The sample data list roughly 80,000 distinct CDR3 sequences, and over 15% of these were observed just once. Of the sample, 15% is held by the ten largest clones. Sample: PBMCs. All receptors derive from a woman aged 40 to 50 in good health.

The chain carries TRBV5-1 and TRBJ2-2; a weak D match, TRBD2 (5 bases). The germline CDR1 and CDR2 sequences are SGHRS and YFSETQ. The CDR3 is made up of 16 amino acids. V was pared by 2 bases and J by 0 bases, with 11 bases between. DNA of the CDR3: TGCGCCAGCAGCTTCGAGGGTCCAGCGAACACCGGGGAGCTGTTTTTT. This gives the protein CASSFEGPANTGELFF.

This clonotype came up many times. This chain uses TRBV12-3 or TRBV12-4 with TRBJ2-2; 7 nucleotides align to TRBD1. V shed 6 bases, J shed 2 bases, and the junction held 15 bases outside the gene matches. The CDR3 extends over 18 amino acids. Written as DNA, the CDR3 is TGTGCCAGCAGGTTTATTTGGGACAGCGAGCCCAACACCGGGGAGCTGTTTTTT. It yields the protein CASRFIWDSEPNTGELFF.

This clonotype was seen a few times. This chain joins TRBV6-6 and TRBJ2-3; 8 positions agree with TRBD2. The CDR3 loop spans 17 amino acids. Trimming took 2 bases from V and 1 from J; bases not matched to a gene: 8. Per germline, CDR1 MNHNY and CDR2 SVGAGI (reference sequence). The CDR3 nucleotides read TGTGCCAGCAGTTACCAGCGGGGGACGATCCGCACAGATACGCAGTATTTT. Its protein is CASSYQRGTIRTDTQYF.

This clonotype has only a few counts. A single base separates this from a much larger clone, so it may be a read error. The chain couples TRBV4-2 to TRBJ1-1, with 9 bases fitting TRBD1. The CDR3 has 17 amino acids. The germline V gene has CDR1 LGHNA and CDR2 YNFKEQ. DNA for the CDR3: TGTGTCAGCAGCCGGGCACAGGGGGCATCAAACCCCACTGAAGCTTTCTTT. Its protein product is CVSSRAQGASNPTEAFF.

In this sample, this clonotype turned up many times. J is TRBJ1-1 and V is TRBV3-1; 11 positions match TRBD1. V lost 1 base and J lost 11; bases outside the gene matches: 6. CDR1 and CDR2 (germline): LGHDT, YNNKEL (reference sequence). The CDR3 is 14 residues long. The CDR3 nucleotides are TGTGCCAGCAGCCAAGGTGGACAGGGGGCGTTGGCTTTCTTT. This sequence encodes CASSQGGQGALAFF.

The chain uses TRBV7-3 and TRBJ2-1; 8 bases line up with TRBD1. The germline CDR1 and CDR2 sequences are SGHTA and FQGTGA. The CDR3 has 15 residues. Trimming at V came to 4 bases and at J to 5 bases, leaving 7 bases not matched to a gene. CDR3 sequence (DNA): TGTGCCAGCAGCTCCGACAGGGGCGGTAACAATGAGCAGTTCTTC. Translating gives CASSSDRGGNNEQFF.

In this sample, this clonotype turned up once. The chain uses TRBV12-3 or TRBV12-4 and TRBJ1-5, with D possibly matching TRBD1 (6 bases). Trimming cost V 6 bases and J 5 bases, with 17 bases left between them. The CDR3 length is 15 residues. The CDR3 DNA reads as TGTGCCAGCAGCCCCCGCGACAGGCACGATCAGCCCCAGCATTTT. It translates to CASSPRDRHDQPQHF.

This clonotype showed up many times. The chain combines TRBV7-2 with TRBJ1-2; TRBD1 might be the D (6 bases). Deletions cut 2 bases from V and 2 bases from J, with 12 bases between. This CDR3 region has 15 residues. In germline, CDR1 is SGHTA, CDR2 FQGNSA. CDR3: CASSLYGGLNYGYTF. The CDR3 bases are TGTGCCAGCAGCTTATACGGGGGCCTCAACTATGGCTACACCTTC.

The rearrangement links TRBV7-2 to TRBJ1-5; D remains ambiguous. Germline-derived CDR1 and CDR2 are SGHTA and FQGNSA. The V and J ends lost 6 bases and 6 bases respectively, with 12 bases between them. The CDR3 is 13 residues long. The CDR3 sequence is CASSTTPSQPQHF. In nucleotides, the CDR3 is TGTGCCAGCAGTACCACACCGAGTCAGCCCCAGCATTTT.

The sample holds many counts of this clonotype. The gene calls are TRBV5-1 and TRBJ2-3, with a tentative D call TRBD1 (5 bases). The CDR3 is 15 residues long. Deletions cut 0 bases from V and 5 bases from J, with 13 bases between. Germline CDR1 SGHRS, CDR2 YFSETQ. Here the CDR3 reads CASSLAVGEGDTQYF. The CDR3 coding sequence is TGCGCCAGCAGCTTGGCCGTAGGGGAAGGAGATACGCAGTATTTT.

At least ten counts were recorded for this clonotype. The chain links TRBV5-4 to TRBJ2-7, with 12 bases matching TRBD2. This CDR3 comprises 15 residues. Trimming cost V 3 bases and J 3 bases; bases outside gene matches: 4. Germline values: CDR1 SGHNT, CDR2 YYREEE (reference sequence). The DNA for the CDR3 is TGTGCCAGCAGCTCGCCGGGACTAGCGGGCTACGAGCAGTACTTC. Its translation is CASSSPGLAGYEQYF. Variable domain in full (rest from reference TRBV5-4 and TRBJ2-7): ETGVTQSPTHLIKTRGQQVTLRCSSQSGHNTVSWYQQALGQGPQFIFQYYREEENGRGNFPPRFSGLQFPNYSSELNVNALELDDSALYLCASSSPGLAGYEQYFGPGTRLTVT.

This clonotype was observed at least ten times. This rearrangement joins TRBV7-6 to TRBJ2-7; a possible D gene is TRBD2 (5 bases). V lost 3 bases, J lost 7 bases, and 10 bases lay in between. Germline V gene lookup returns CDR1 SGHVS and CDR2 FNYEAQ. The CDR3 sequence is 12 residues long. CDR3 sequence (DNA): TGTGCCAGCAGCTTTTTCGGGAAAGAGCAGTACTTC. Translated, it gives CASSFFGKEQYF.

The chain uses TRBV6-1 and TRBJ2-3; 7 bases are shared with TRBD2. Germline loops: CDR1 MNHNS, CDR2 SASEGT. V shed 2 bases, J shed 6 bases, and the junction held 8 bases outside the gene matches. The CDR3 is 15 residues long. CDR3 amino acids: CASSELAASFDTQYF. In DNA form, the CDR3 reads TGTGCCAGCAGTGAACTAGCGGCGAGTTTTGATACGCAGTATTTT.

This clonotype was observed at least ten times. The rearrangement links TRBV25-1 to TRBJ2-1, with D perhaps matching TRBD2 (5 bases). V was shortened by 10 bases and J by 7 bases, with 14 bases between the two germline ends. Germline V gene data show CDR1 as MGHDK and CDR2 as SYGVNS. The CDR3 has 12 amino acids. CDR3 DNA sequence: TGTGCCACCCAAGAGCGGTCGAATGAGCAGTTCTTC. Translating gives CATQERSNEQFF.

This clonotype came up many times. The rearrangement uses TRBV7-9 and TRBJ2-3; TRBD2 agrees at 10 bases. The CDR3 is made up of 15 amino acids. CDR1 is SEHNR, CDR2 FQNEAQ, per germline (reference sequence). V shed 7 bases, J shed 6 bases, and the junction held 10 bases outside the gene matches. CDR3 region: CASTGNSGGADTQYF. The CDR3 nucleotides read TGTGCCAGCACTGGCAACAGCGGGGGGGCTGATACGCAGTATTTT.

This clonotype was detected ten times or more. The CDR3 DNA is TGTGCCAGCAGTGAAAACAGGGGGGAAACAGATACGCAGTATTTT. Protein: CASSENRGETDTQYF. V and J are TRBV25-1 and TRBJ2-3; the match to TRBD1 covers 8 bases. With 2 bases clipped from V and 3 bases from J, the junction kept 4 bases outside the gene matches. Germline V gene lookup returns CDR1 MGHDK and CDR2 SYGVNS. This CDR3 is 15 amino acids long.

The gene calls are TRBV11-3 and TRBJ2-1; TRBD2 matches 14 bases. Germline CDR1 and CDR2: SGHNT and YENEEA. The CDR3 loop spans 15 amino acids. Trimming at V came to 5 bases and at J to 8 bases, leaving 5 bases not matched to a gene. The CDR3 DNA is TGTGCCAGCAGCCTCAGGACTAGCGGGGGGTATGAGCAGTTCTTC. Its translation: CASSLRTSGGYEQFF.

This clonotype was detected only a few times. The rearrangement links TRBV7-2 to TRBJ2-3, with 11 bases aligning to TRBD2. V dropped 3 bases and J dropped 0; count of bases not matched to a gene: 2. The germline CDR1 and CDR2 sequences are SGHTA and FQGNSA. The CDR3 totals 16 residues. Here the CDR3 DNA reads TGTGCCAGCAGCTTGACTAGCGGGGCTAGCACAGATACGCAGTATTTT. Translated, it gives CASSLTSGASTDTQYF. The full variable domain, completed using reference TRBV7-2 and TRBJ2-3, is GAGVSQSPSNKVTEKGKDVELRCDPISGHTALYWYRQSLGQGLEFLIYFQGNSAPDKSGLPSDRFSAERTGGSVSTLTIQRTQQEDSAVYLCASSLTSGASTDTQYFGPGTRLTVL.

This clonotype was counted many times. CDR3 coding DNA: TGTGCCAGCAGCCAAGAGTCGACTGGAGTGGTAGAAGCTTTCTTT. This codes for CASSQESTGVVEAFF. V is TRBV3-1 and J is TRBJ1-1, with D hard to call. V lost 0 bases, J lost 8 bases, and 16 bases lay in between. Germline V gives CDR1 LGHDT, CDR2 YNNKEL (reference sequence). The CDR3 is made up of 15 amino acids.

V and J are TRBV10-2 and TRBJ2-3; D is unclear. CDR3 length equals 11 residues. The V end was cut by 3 bases, the J end by 6 bases, with 4 bases between. The germline gives CDR1 WSHSY, CDR2 SAAADI. Here the CDR3 reads CASSEGDTQYF. CDR3 DNA: TGCGCCAGCAGTGAAGGGGATACGCAGTATTTT.

This clonotype was recorded at least ten times. The chain couples TRBV27 to TRBJ1-6, with D maybe TRBD1 (6 bases). Trimming cost V 2 bases and J 5 bases, with 16 bases left between them. CDR1 and CDR2 (germline): MNHEY, SMNVEV (reference sequence). This CDR3 is 17 amino acids long. This CDR3 is CASSLLKDSLDNSPLHF. In DNA, the CDR3 is TGTGCCAGCAGTTTACTCAAGGACAGTCTCGATAATTCACCCCTCCACTTT.

The chain joins TRBV7-6 to TRBJ2-3; perhaps TRBD2 as D (5 bases). V lost 1 base to trimming and J lost 4 bases, with 9 bases between them. Germline lookup yields CDR1 SGHVS and CDR2 FNYEAQ. The CDR3 loop spans 14 amino acids. This CDR3 is CASSLVPRADTQYF. As DNA, the CDR3 is TGTGCCAGCAGCTTAGTTCCGAGGGCAGATACGCAGTATTTT.

This clonotype was seen many times. The rearrangement joins TRBV5-1 to TRBJ2-7; 9 bases agree with TRBD1. From germline, CDR1 is SGHRS and CDR2 YFSETQ. This CDR3 spans 16 amino acids. Trimming took 0 bases from V and 7 from J; bases not matched to a gene: 11. The CDR3 here is CASSLDRPGQGEEQYF. The CDR3 DNA follows: TGCGCCAGCAGCTTGGACCGCCCGGGACAGGGTGAAGAGCAGTACTTC.